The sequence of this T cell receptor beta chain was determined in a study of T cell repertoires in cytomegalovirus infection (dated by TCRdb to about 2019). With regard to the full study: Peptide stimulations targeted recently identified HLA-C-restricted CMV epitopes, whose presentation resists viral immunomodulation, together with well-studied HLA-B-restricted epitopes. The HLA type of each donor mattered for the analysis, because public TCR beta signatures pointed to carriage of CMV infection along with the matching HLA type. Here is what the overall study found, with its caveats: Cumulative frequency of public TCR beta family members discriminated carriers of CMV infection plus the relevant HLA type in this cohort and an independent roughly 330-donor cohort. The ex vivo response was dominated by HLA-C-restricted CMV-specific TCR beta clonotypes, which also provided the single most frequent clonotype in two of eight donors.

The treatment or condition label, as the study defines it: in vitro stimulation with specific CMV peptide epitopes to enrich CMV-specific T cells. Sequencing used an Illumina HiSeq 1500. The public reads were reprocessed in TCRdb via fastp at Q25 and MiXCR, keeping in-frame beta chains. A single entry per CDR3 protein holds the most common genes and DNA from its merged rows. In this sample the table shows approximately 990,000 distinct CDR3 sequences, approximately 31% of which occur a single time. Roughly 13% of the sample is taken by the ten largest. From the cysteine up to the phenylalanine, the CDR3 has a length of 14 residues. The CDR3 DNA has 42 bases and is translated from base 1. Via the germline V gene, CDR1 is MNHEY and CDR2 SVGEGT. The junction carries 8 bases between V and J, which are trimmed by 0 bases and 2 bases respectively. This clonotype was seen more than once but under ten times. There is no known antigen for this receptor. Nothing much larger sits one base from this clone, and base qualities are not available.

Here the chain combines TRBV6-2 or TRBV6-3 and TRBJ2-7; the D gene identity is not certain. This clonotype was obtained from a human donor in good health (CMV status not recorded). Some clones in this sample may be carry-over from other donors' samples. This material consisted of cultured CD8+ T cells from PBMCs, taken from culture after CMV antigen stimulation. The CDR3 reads CASSYSRNPYEQYF. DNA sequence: TGTGCCAGCAGTTACTCCCGAAATCCCTACGAGCAGTACTTC.